The 27 T cell receptor beta chains reported below all come from one sample, sequenced in a study of read filtering for tumor transcriptome and immune sequencing. Molecular barcoded adaptors covering alpha/delta and beta/gamma chains were used on 400 ng RNA. In TCRdb, the reads were re-called with MiXCR into one record per CDR3 protein. The sample holds about 50,000 distinct CDR3 sequences, 20% seen once. Source material: a population of CD138-negative cells sorted from bone marrow. All receptors come from a donor at least 40 years old with multiple myeloma.

This clonotype was counted many times. This chain joins TRBV7-2 and TRBJ2-1; 8 nucleotides agree with TRBD2. The germline CDR1 and CDR2 sequences are SGHTA and FQGNSA. With V trimmed by 5 bases and J by 7 bases, 7 bases remained unmatched. This CDR3 spans 14 amino acids. In nucleotides, the CDR3 is TGTGCCAGCAGCAGAGGGGGGACTAGAAATGAGCAGTTCTTC. This codes for CASSRGGTRNEQFF.

This clonotype occurred many times. This CDR3 is CSGTLAGGGYNEQFF. The CDR3 bases are TGCAGTGGTACTCTAGCGGGAGGGGGGTACAATGAGCAGTTCTTC. The chain recombines TRBV20-1 with TRBJ2-1, with TRBD2 identical over 12 bases. This CDR3 has 15 residues. Germline lookup yields CDR1 DFQATT and CDR2 SNEGSKA (reference sequence). V dropped 7 bases and J dropped 4; count of bases not matched to a gene: 8.

This clonotype was observed at least ten times. The rearrangement joins TRBV20-1 to TRBJ2-5, with 11 bases that match TRBD1. The CDR3 contains 13 residues. Germline trimming cut 6 bases from V and 5 bases from J; bases unmatched to any gene: 5. The germline CDR1 and CDR2 sequences are DFQATT and SNEGSKA (reference sequence). The CDR3 protein is CSALGDRGETQYF. The CDR3 DNA follows: TGCAGTGCCCTCGGGGACAGGGGGGAGACCCAGTACTTC.

This clonotype was observed at least ten times. V gene TRBV29-1 combines with J gene TRBJ1-5, with D hard to call. V was clipped by 4 bases and J by 2 bases, with 12 bases between them. The CDR3 runs to 14 residues. CDR1 is SQVTM and CDR2 is ANQGSEA in the germline V gene. DNA for the CDR3: TGCAGCGTTGCAGTAGCGGGCGGCAATCAGCCCCAGCATTTT. Translation gives CSVAVAGGNQPQHF.

This clonotype was picked up many times. The rearrangement links TRBV20-1 to TRBJ1-1; D call uncertain. Germline loops: CDR1 DFQATT, CDR2 SNEGSKA (reference sequence). This CDR3 is built from 14 residues. V was trimmed by 3 bases and J by 5 bases, leaving 16 bases between them. The chain's CDR3 is CSASEGGRRTEAFF. In DNA form, the CDR3 reads TGCAGTGCTAGTGAGGGTGGGCGGCGGACTGAAGCTTTCTTT.

Ten or more counts support this clonotype. The chain joins TRBV5-1 to TRBJ2-4, with TRBD2 as a possible D gene (6 bases). In germline, CDR1 is SGHRS, CDR2 YFSETQ. This CDR3 is 17 amino acids long. Trimming shortened V by 4 bases and J by 0 bases, and 17 bases separated the two germline ends. The CDR3 DNA reads TGCGCCAGCAGCAGCGGGCCCGGTACTCTAGCCAAAAACATTCAGTACTTC. Encoded protein: CASSSGPGTLAKNIQYF.

This clonotype appeared many times. The chain employs TRBV6-5 and TRBJ1-1; the D gene is possibly TRBD1 (5 bases). V lost 5 bases and J 0 bases, leaving 25 bases between the germline ends. The CDR3 runs to 19 residues. Per the germline V gene, CDR1 is MNHEY and CDR2 is SVGAGI. Here the CDR3 reads CASSALQIEVRGMNTEAFF. CDR3 DNA sequence: TGTGCCAGCAGTGCACTACAGATTGAAGTAAGGGGAATGAACACTGAAGCTTTCTTT.

In this sample, this clonotype turned up many times. The rearrangement joins TRBV28 to TRBJ2-3; D not certain. CDR1 and CDR2 from the germline V gene are MDHEN and SYDVKM. The V end was cut by 2 bases, the J end by 2 bases, with 11 bases between. The CDR3 is 15 amino acids. CDR3 in DNA: TGTGCCAGCAGTTTAACGTTGATACCCACAGATACGCAGTATTTT. This codes for CASSLTLIPTDTQYF.

With regard to this clonotype: At one end, the junction sequence differs from germline, possibly due to a read error. V and J are TRBV28 and TRBJ2-2; D is perhaps TRBD2 (5 bases). The CDR3 contains 14 residues. Germline V gives CDR1 MDHEN, CDR2 SYDVKM. CDR3 loop: CASSLYSATGELSF. For the CDR3, the DNA is TGTGCCAGCAGTTTATACTCGGCCACTGGGGAGCTGTCTTTT. The whole variable domain, filled in from reference TRBV28 and TRBJ2-2, reads DVKVTQSSRYLVKRTGEKVFLECVQDMDHENMFWYRQDPGLGLRLIYFSYDVKMKEKGDIPEGYSVSREKKERFSLILESASTNQTSMYLCASSLYSATGELSFGEGSRLTVL.

This clonotype was detected many times. The rearrangement joins TRBV27 to TRBJ2-1, with TRBD2 matching 10 bases. Germline CDR1 MNHEY, CDR2 SMNVEV (reference sequence). The V segment lost 7 bases and the J segment 5 bases; nucleotides outside the gene matches: 8. The CDR3 has 15 residues. The CDR3, as DNA: TGTGCCAGCACACCCCTAGCGGGAGTCCACAATGAGCAGTTCTTC. It is translated as CASTPLAGVHNEQFF.

Ten or more counts support this clonotype. The V gene is TRBV3-1, the J gene TRBJ1-1; the D gene is possibly TRBD1 (6 bases). The CDR3 contains 14 residues. The V gene lost 3 bases and the J gene lost 3 bases, with 11 bases spanning the gap. Germline CDR1 and CDR2: LGHDT and YNNKEL (reference sequence). Here the CDR3 reads CASSHRQEHTEAFF. The CDR3 DNA follows: TGTGCCAGCAGCCACCGACAGGAACACACTGAAGCTTTCTTT.

This clonotype appeared many times. This chain uses TRBV6-2 or TRBV6-3 with TRBJ2-7, with 8 bases identical to TRBD1. The CDR3 sequence is 16 residues long. Germline V gene lookup returns CDR1 MNHEY and CDR2 SVGEGT. J gave up 1 base and V 5 bases, and 10 bases lay outside the gene matches. In DNA, the CDR3 is TGTGCCAGCAGTACAAAGCGGACAGGGAGGTCCTACGAGCAGTACTTC. This translates into CASSTKRTGRSYEQYF.

Only a few counts were recorded for this clonotype. A much larger clonotype is one base distant, so this may be a read error. The chain uses TRBV15 and TRBJ2-7, with 9 bases lining up with TRBD1. The CDR3 consists of 16 residues. From germline, CDR1 is LNHNV and CDR2 YYDKDF (reference sequence). V was clipped by 0 bases and J by 5 bases; unmatched bases: 8. The CDR3 DNA reads as TGTGCCACCAGCAGAGATCGAACAGGGGGCATCCACGAGCAGTACTTC. This translates into CATSRDRTGGIHEQYF. The full variable domain, its missing parts supplied by reference TRBV15 and TRBJ2-7, is DAMVIQNPRYQVTQFGKPVTLSCSQTLNHNVMYWYQQKSSQAPKLLFHYYDKDFNNEADTPDNFQSRRPNTSFCFLDIRSPGLGDTAMYLCATSRDRTGGIHEQYFGPGTRLTVT.

This clonotype was observed many times. The V gene is TRBV6-6, the J gene TRBJ1-2; D uncertain. CDR3 length equals 12 residues. The V end lost 5 bases, the J end lost 1 base, and 5 bases lay between the germline ends. Looked up from germline, CDR1 is MNHNY and CDR2 is SVGAGI (reference sequence). CDR3 bases: TGTGCCAGCAGTCAGAATAACTATGGCTACACCTTC. The encoded protein is CASSQNNYGYTF.

This clonotype is a singleton in its sample. At one boundary the junction diverges from the germline segment, which might be a read error. V usage is TRBV19 and J usage is TRBJ2-7, with TRBD1 matching over 11 bases. CDR1 is LNHDA, CDR2 SQIVND, per germline (reference sequence). The CDR3 spans 15 residues. This CDR3 is CANTDGQGAAYKQYF. CDR3 sequence (DNA): TGTGCCAATACCGATGGACAGGGGGCCGCCTACAAGCAGTACTTC.

This clonotype has only a few counts. This sequence joins TRBV18 and TRBJ2-3; no firm D call. CDR3 length equals 13 residues. CDR1 is KGHSH, CDR2 LQKENI, per germline. V shed 2 bases and J shed 4 bases, with 7 bases lying between them. The CDR3 spells CASSPTVADTQYF. CDR3 bases: TGTGCCAGCTCACCAACGGTCGCAGATACGCAGTATTTT.

V is TRBV18 and J is TRBJ2-5, with no clear D. Trimming cost V 0 bases and J 5 bases, with 7 bases left between them. Germline V gives CDR1 KGHSH, CDR2 LQKENI. The CDR3 sequence is 13 residues long. The DNA of the CDR3 is TGTGCCAGCTCACCACCGGATTTCGAGACCCAGTACTTC. It translates to CASSPPDFETQYF.

The chain links TRBV4-3 to TRBJ2-3; 9 nucleotides match TRBD2. This CDR3 has 15 residues. Germline values: CDR1 LGHNA, CDR2 YSLEER. The J segment lost 8 bases and the V segment lost 1 base, leaving 7 bases of the junction unmatched. CDR3: CASSQVLAGVGTQYF. The CDR3 DNA reads as TGCGCCAGCAGCCAAGTACTAGCGGGTGTAGGTACGCAGTATTTT.

The table lists this clonotype with many counts. The chain recombines TRBV20-1 with TRBJ2-1; 10 nucleotides line up with TRBD2. The germline V gene has CDR1 DFQATT and CDR2 SNEGSKA (reference sequence). The CDR3 extends over 16 amino acids. The V gene end was trimmed by 4 bases and the J gene end by 4 bases; junction bases not matched to a gene: 10. CDR3 in amino acids: CSAKPRTSGIYNEQFF. CDR3 nucleotides: TGCAGTGCTAAACCCCGGACTAGCGGAATATACAATGAGCAGTTCTTC.

This clonotype was counted at least ten times. The V call is TRBV6-2 or TRBV6-3, the J call TRBJ1-1; D gene uncertain. CDR3 length: 15 amino acids. V was cut by 2 bases and J by 3 bases, with 13 bases left in between. Germline CDR1 MNHEY, CDR2 SVGEGT. This CDR3 is CASSYRAGGHTEAFF. CDR3 coding DNA: TGTGCCAGCAGTTACAGGGCAGGAGGGCACACTGAAGCTTTCTTT.

This clonotype was recorded many times. The gene calls are TRBV24-1 and TRBJ2-1, with 9 nucleotides matching TRBD2. The germline gives CDR1 KGHDR, CDR2 SFDVKD. This CDR3 has 16 amino acids. With V trimmed by 3 bases and J by 4 bases, 6 bases remained unmatched. For the CDR3, the DNA is TGTGCCACCAGTGATCCCGCTAGCGGGGAATACAATGAGCAGTTCTTC. This gives the protein CATSDPASGEYNEQFF.

In regard to this clonotype: This sequence may be a read error, since a much larger clone differs from it by one base. The V and J genes are TRBV7-9 and TRBJ2-7, with D hard to call. The CDR3 extends over 14 amino acids. Per germline, CDR1 SEHNR and CDR2 FQNEAQ (reference sequence). As DNA, the CDR3 is TGTGCCAGCAGCTTAGCGGGTTTACGCGACGAGAAGTACTTC. Protein product: CASSLAGLRDEKYF.

This clonotype was counted a few times. A much larger clone differs by one base, so this may be a read error. The V gene is TRBV20-1, the J gene TRBJ2-1; the match to TRBD2 covers 9 bases. CDR3 length: 16 residues. Per germline, CDR1 DFQATT and CDR2 SNEGSKA (reference sequence). The V and J ends lost 3 bases and 3 bases, in that order; junction bases with no gene match: 9. The CDR3: CSASAPAGGYYNEQFF. CDR3 sequence (DNA): TGCAGTGCTAGCGCTCCCGCGGGAGGGTACTACAATGAGCAGTTCTTC.

This clonotype was counted a few times. A read error may explain this, as a much larger clone is one base away. The J gene is TRBJ2-1, the V gene TRBV29-1, with D perhaps TRBD2 (5 bases). CDR3 length: 13 residues. Germline V gene lookup returns CDR1 SQVTM and CDR2 ANQGSEA. Trimming took off 3 bases at V and 9 bases at J, with 15 bases between the two ends. The CDR3 is CSVELAAPPEQFF. The CDR3 DNA is TGCAGCGTTGAGCTAGCCGCCCCTCCTGAGCAGTTCTTC.

The CDR3 region has the DNA TGTGCCAGCAGTGAGATGGGGACTTGGTATGGCTACACCTTC. It is translated as CASSEMGTWYGYTF. The chain couples TRBV2 to TRBJ1-2; perhaps TRBD1 as D (5 bases). This CDR3 comprises 14 residues. Deletions cut 3 bases from V and 5 bases from J, with 13 bases between. Germline V gene data show CDR1 as SNHLY and CDR2 as FYNNEI.

This clonotype was observed many times. This chain joins TRBV6-1 and TRBJ2-2, with a tentative D call TRBD2 (6 bases). The CDR3 is 13 residues long. Trimming removed 11 bases at V and 7 bases at J, with 17 bases between. CDR1 and CDR2 (germline): MNHNS, SASEGT. The CDR3 sequence: CAVRLDFGGELFF. The DNA of the CDR3 is TGTGCCGTCCGACTAGATTTCGGCGGGGAGCTGTTTTTT.

This clonotype has more than one count but fewer than ten. The chain employs TRBV19 and TRBJ1-5; 7 bases agree with TRBD1. Germline assignment: CDR1 LNHDA and CDR2 SQIVND (reference sequence). This CDR3 is 14 amino acids long. Losses at the gene ends were 5 bases for V and 6 bases for J; bases not matched to a gene: 7. The CDR3, as DNA: TGTGCCAGTAGTTCGGGACAGCTAGCTCAGCCCCAGCATTTT. Its protein product is CASSSGQLAQPQHF.